A single TCR beta chain is shown here with its context. Its antigen remains unidentified. This record belongs to a study of shared clonotypes between healthy human individuals. Overall study context: The cohort comprised a couple of women and a few men. Their ages spanned 18 to 49 years. The study, taken as a whole, reports: Clonotype sharing levels among donors were expected to vary with sequencing depth.

Memory CD4+ cells were the fraction left after CD45RA+ naive selection. With V trimmed by 2 bases and J by 7 bases, 6 bases remained unmatched. Per the germline V gene, CDR1 is MDHEN and CDR2 is SYDVKM. This CDR3 has 15 residues. TCRdb keeps only in-frame clones here, not all; method: immunoSEQ multiplex PCR. This sample has about 2.4 million clones, with 90% to 95% found just once. Sample: naive CD4+ T cells from PBMCs. Subset here: CD45RA+ positively selected. The rearrangement uses TRBV28 and TRBJ2-3, with 10 bases matching TRBD2. The clonotype originates from a man in his late teens or twenties in good health. Some clones in this sample may be carry-over from other donors' samples. CDR3 region: CASSLRAGGVYTQYF. For the CDR3, the DNA is TGTGCCAGCAGTTTACGAGCGGGAGGGGTATATACGCAGTATTTT.